Listed below are T cell receptor beta chains from one sample, sequenced in a study of cytomegalovirus exposure and HLA in healthy donors. Profiling relied on immunoSEQ multiplex PCR, and the TCRdb table lists in-frame clones only, not all of them. The table has about 140,000 clones, 86% seen once. Specimen: PBMCs. These receptors were obtained from a man aged 18 to 35 in good health and CMV-seronegative. CDR3s include the opening cysteine and the closing phenylalanine or tryptophan. A D gene is named only where the DNA matches it firmly. The listing skips clone size in some rows; elsewhere it reads once, few, many or a size class.

. | . | TRBJ1-6 | TRBV2 | CASSYRDYNSPLHF | TGTGCCAGCAGTTACAGGGATTACAATTCACCCCTCCACTTT
TRBD1 | . | TRBJ1-4 | TRBV7-9 | CASSLEGTANEKLFF | TGTGCCAGCAGCTTAGAAGGGACAGCTAATGAAAAACTGTTTTTT
. | . | TRBJ2-1 | TRBV7-9 | CASSLEGKSYNEQFF | TGTGCCAGCAGCTTAGAGGGGAAAAGCTACAATGAGCAGTTCTTC
TRBD1 | . | TRBJ1-2 | TRBV7-9 | CASSTRQGANYGYTF | TGTGCCAGCAGCACCCGACAGGGAGCTAACTATGGCTACACCTTC
TRBD1 | . | TRBJ2-5 | TRBV7-8 | CASRTGTAETQYF | TGTGCCAGCAGGACAGGGACCGCGGAGACCCAGTACTTC
. | . | TRBJ2-7 | TRBV29-1 | CSVETPGDLHYEQYF | TGCAGCGTTGAAACGCCAGGGGACCTTCACTACGAGCAGTACTTC
. | once | TRBJ2-7 | TRBV11-2 | CASSLEGGLNEQYF | TGTGCCAGCAGCCTTGAGGGCGGCCTGAATGAGCAGTACTTC
TRBD1 | . | TRBJ2-7 | TRBV7-6 | CASSSLLSRDRGYEQYF | TGTGCCAGCAGCTCCCTATTGTCCCGGGACAGGGGCTACGAGCAGTACTTC
. | . | TRBJ1-2 | TRBV7-9 | CASSLIGYGYTF | TGTGCCAGCAGCTTAATCGGCTATGGCTACACCTTC
TRBD1 | . | TRBJ2-1 | TRBV5-8 | CASSLYDRVEVVSSYNEQFF | TGTGCCAGCAGCCTTTACGACAGGGTCGAAGTGGTGAGCTCCTACAATGAGCAGTTCTTC
TRBD2 | . | TRBJ2-7 | TRBV4-2 | CASSQGHPSGGYEQYF | TGTGCCAGCAGCCAAGGTCATCCTAGCGGGGGTTACGAGCAGTACTTC
TRBD1 | . | TRBJ2-1 | TRBV30 | CAWGGWTGVMDEQFF | TGTGCCTGGGGGGGATGGACAGGGGTCATGGATGAGCAGTTCTTC
. | . | TRBJ1-1 | TRBV27 | CASSLSGRGNTEAFF | TGTGCCAGCAGTTTATCAGGTCGAGGGAACACTGAAGCTTTCTTT
TRBD2 | once | TRBJ2-7 | TRBV5-4 | CASSSAGESSYEQYF | TGTGCCAGCAGCTCGGCGGGGGAAAGCTCCTACGAGCAGTACTTC
. | . | TRBJ2-7 | TRBV7-2 | CASSLGTTSYEQYF | TGTGCCAGCAGCTTAGGTACCACCTCCTACGAGCAGTACTTC
. | . | TRBJ1-2 | TRBV27 | CASRPREENYGYTF | TGTGCCAGCAGACCCCGAGAGGAAAACTATGGCTACACCTTC
TRBD1 | . | TRBJ2-7 | TRBV4-1 | CASSEGTGYEQYF | TGCGCCAGCAGTGAAGGGACAGGGTACGAGCAGTACTTC
. | . | TRBJ2-4 | TRBV7-2 | CASSQAREAKNIQYF | TGTGCCAGCAGCCAAGCGCGGGAAGCCAAAAACATTCAGTACTTC
. | . | TRBJ2-7 | TRBV15 | CATSRDYTGYEQYF | TGTGCCACCAGCAGAGATTACACGGGCTACGAGCAGTACTTC
. | . | TRBJ2-2 | TRBV27 | CASSLYWTGGAYTGELFF | TGTGCCAGCAGTTTATATTGGACAGGAGGGGCGTACACCGGGGAGCTGTTTTTT
TRBD1 | once | TRBJ1-2 | TRBV10-3 | CAISDRGLVYGYTF | TGTGCCATCAGTGACAGGGGGCTGGTCTATGGCTACACCTTC
TRBD2 | . | TRBJ2-7 | TRBV7-9 | CASSLAQLAGGEQYF | TGTGCCAGCAGCTTAGCGCAACTAGCGGGAGGCGAGCAGTACTTC
. | . | TRBJ2-5 | TRBV15 | CATSRPRGETQYF | TGTGCCACCAGCAGACCCCGGGGGGAGACCCAGTACTTC
. | . | TRBJ2-3 | TRBV7-6 | CASSLGPDTQYF | TGTGCCAGCAGCTTAGGGCCAGATACGCAGTATTTT
TRBD1 | few | TRBJ2-7 | TRBV25-1 | CASSELGGGYEQYF | TGTGCCAGCAGTGAATTAGGGGGCGGCTACGAGCAGTACTTC
. | . | TRBJ2-7 | TRBV20-1 | CSVRGTYEQYF | TGCAGTGTACGGGGAACCTACGAGCAGTACTTC
. | . | TRBJ2-5 | TRBV7-6 | CASSLGTGETQYF | TGTGCCAGCAGCTTGGGGACTGGGGAGACCCAGTACTTC
. | . | TRBJ2-7 | TRBV5-8 | CASPYRRLTEQYF | TGTGCCAGCCCTTACAGGAGACTCACCGAGCAGTACTTC
TRBD1 | . | TRBJ2-7 | TRBV27 | CASMTGTGAYEQYF | TGTGCCAGCATGACCGGGACAGGGGCCTACGAGCAGTACTTC
TRBD2 | once | TRBJ2-7 | TRBV5-8 | CASSLVYGTSGSEQYF | TGTGCCAGCAGCTTGGTTTATGGGACTAGCGGGAGCGAGCAGTACTTC
TRBD1 | . | TRBJ1-2 | TRBV9 | CASSATGRGGYTF | TGTGCCAGCAGCGCGACAGGGAGAGGTGGCTACACCTTC
. | . | TRBJ1-2 | TRBV2 | CASSAEAPSAGSIPNYGYTF | TGTGCCAGCAGTGCAGAAGCCCCATCGGCAGGGTCGATCCCTAACTATGGCTACACCTTC
TRBD2 | . | TRBJ2-1 | TRBV29-1 | CSVEDGGAGDEQFF | TGCAGCGTTGAGGACGGGGGGGCCGGCGATGAGCAGTTCTTC
. | . | TRBJ2-7 | TRBV2 | CASSDRQIYEQYF | TGTGCCAGCAGTGATAGACAGATCTACGAGCAGTACTTC
TRBD1 | once | TRBJ1-1 | TRBV7-9 | CASSPGGWRQPNTEAFF | TGTGCCAGCAGCCCAGGGGGCTGGAGACAGCCAAACACTGAAGCTTTCTTT
TRBD1 | . | TRBJ1-1 | TRBV5-1 | CASSLVWDRAAEAFF | TGCGCCAGCAGCTTGGTGTGGGACAGGGCGGCTGAAGCTTTCTTT
TRBD1 | . | TRBJ1-3 | TRBV7-2 | CASSFLGQGSGNTIYF | TGTGCCAGCAGCTTCCTAGGACAGGGCTCTGGAAACACCATATATTTT
TRBD2 | . | TRBJ2-1 | TRBV6-1 | CASSSGSENEQFF | TGTGCCAGCAGTAGCGGGAGCGAGAATGAGCAGTTCTTC
TRBD2 | few | TRBJ2-7 | TRBV28 | CASSQSLPPASGNSEQYF | TGTGCCAGCAGTCAATCCCTCCCCCCCGCTAGCGGGAACTCCGAGCAGTACTTC
TRBD1 | . | TRBJ1-3 | TRBV6-1 | CASSETGGSGNTIYF | TGTGCCAGCAGTGAGACAGGGGGCTCTGGAAACACCATATATTTT
TRBD1 | . | TRBJ2-4 | TRBV14 | CASSPRTGYQNIQYF | TGTGCCAGCAGCCCCCGGACAGGTTACCAAAACATTCAGTACTTC
TRBD2 | few | TRBJ2-5 | TRBV2 | CASSEGLASTQYF | TGTGCCAGCAGTGAAGGACTAGCATCCACCCAGTACTTC
TRBD1 | . | TRBJ2-7 | TRBV6-1 | CASSVKTGSLVDEQYF | TGTGCCAGCAGTGTCAAGACAGGGTCCCTCGTCGACGAGCAGTACTTC
. | . | TRBJ1-2 | TRBV10-3 | CAISESVDRLRVDGYTF | TGTGCCATCAGTGAGTCGGTCGACAGGTTAAGAGTAGATGGCTACACCTTC
. | once | TRBJ2-7 | TRBV12-5 | CASGPARDRNLYEQYF | TGTGCTAGTGGTCCCGCCCGCGACAGGAATTTGTACGAGCAGTACTTC
TRBD2 | . | TRBJ2-3 | TRBV2 | CASSGGLGAGTSGSRRTDTQYF | TGTGCCAGCAGTGGAGGGCTCGGGGCCGGGACTAGCGGGAGCAGGCGCACAGATACGCAGTATTTT
. | once | TRBJ2-5 | TRBV28 | CASSLSRRDKETQYF | TGTGCCAGCAGTTTATCCCGCCGGGACAAGGAGACCCAGTACTTC
. | . | TRBJ2-3 | TRBV6-1 | CAIIPGGRSTDTQYF | TGTGCCATCATCCCTGGAGGGAGAAGCACAGATACGCAGTATTTT
. | . | TRBJ1-6 | TRBV18 | CASSPRAGEDSPLHF | TGTGCCAGCTCCCCTCGGGCGGGGGAGGATTCACCCCTCCACTTT
. | . | TRBJ1-1 | TRBV10-3 | CAISSQGGNTEAFF | TGTGCCATCAGCTCACAGGGTGGGAACACTGAAGCTTTCTTT
TRBD2 | . | TRBJ2-1 | TRBV6-5 | CASKKREGYEQFF | TGTGCCAGCAAAAAGCGGGAGGGGTATGAGCAGTTCTTC
. | . | TRBJ2-7 | TRBV10-3 | CAPSLLEQYF | TGTGCCCCCTCACTCCTCGAGCAGTACTTC
TRBD2 | . | TRBJ2-1 | TRBV19 | CASSKGLAGGPGAYNEQFF | TGTGCCAGTAGTAAGGGACTAGCGGGAGGGCCAGGGGCCTACAATGAGCAGTTCTTC
. | once | TRBJ1-6 | TRBV2 | CASSSGTYNSPLHF | TGTGCCAGCAGTTCCGGGACCTATAATTCACCCCTCCACTTT
. | . | TRBJ1-6 | TRBV6-5 | CASSYLAGRVGALHF | TGTGCCAGCAGTTACCTGGCAGGGAGGGTGGGGGCCCTCCACTTT
. | . | TRBJ2-7 | TRBV30 | CAWSEGEGEQYF | TGTGCCTGGAGTGAGGGCGAGGGCGAGCAGTACTTC